These T cell receptor beta chains were read from a single sample in a study of regulatory T cells in long-lasting Graves disease. TCRdb ran MiXCR on the multiplex PCR reads and lists one entry per CDR3 protein. Among a few hundred thousand distinct CDR3 sequences listed, 16% were seen once. These same data were also listed under a study on T cells in Graves' hyperthyroidism and ophthalmopathy.

The input for sequencing was peripheral blood mononuclear cells (PBMCs), taken at new diagnosis, from a patient treated with antithyroid drugs. The source of these receptors is a woman aged 18-35 years with Graves disease. Each CDR3 is given with its conserved first and last residue. The D gene is left open where the match is weak. Size tells how often a clone was seen (once, few, many) or the class of an expanded clone, and some rows leave it out.

v_gene	abundance	j_gene	d_gene	CDR3nt	CDR3aa
TRBV19	.	TRBJ2-1	TRBD2	TGTGCCAGTAGTAGTTTAGCGGGAGAGGGTAATGAGCAGTTCTTC	CASSSLAGEGNEQFF
TRBV7-9	.	TRBJ1-3	TRBD1	TGTGCCAGCAGCCCAGGGGGTGGAAACACCATATATTTT	CASSPGGGNTIYF
TRBV20-1	many	TRBJ2-1	.	TGCAGTGCTAGGGGGCCCCAAAGCGGACTCTACAATGAGCAGTTCTTC	CSARGPQSGLYNEQFF
TRBV28	.	TRBJ1-2	.	TGTGCCAGCAGTTTATCCCCTGGGAGGTATGGCTACACCTTC	CASSLSPGRYGYTF
TRBV15	.	TRBJ2-7	TRBD2	TGTGCCACCTGGGGGGAGGGTGGCGAGCAGTACTTC	CATWGEGGEQYF
TRBV11-2	few	TRBJ2-5	TRBD2	TGCGCCAGCAGCCAAGATAGCGGGAGGGCCGGGGAGACCCAGTACTTC	CASSQDSGRAGETQYF
TRBV6-1	many	TRBJ1-5	.	TGTGCCAGCAGTGAAGGAGGGGGGTTTAGCAATCAGCCCCAGCATTTT	CASSEGGGFSNQPQHF
TRBV28	few	TRBJ2-1	TRBD2	TGTGCCAGCAGTTTAGTCGGGGCTAGCGGGAGGGCCTCTGTCAATGAGCAGTTCTTC	CASSLVGASGRASVNEQFF
TRBV13	many	TRBJ1-2	TRBD1	TGTGCCAGCAGCTTAGGCCTTACAGGGGGCTTTGGCTACACCTTC	CASSLGLTGGFGYTF
TRBV20-1	many	TRBJ2-7	TRBD2	TGCAGTGCTAGGTATACCAGCGGGAGTGACGAGCAGTACTTC	CSARYTSGSDEQYF
TRBV5-1	.	TRBJ1-3	.	TGCGCCAGCAGCTTGTCCCAAGGGGGGACTGTTGGAAACACCATATATTTT	CASSLSQGGTVGNTIYF
TRBV27	.	TRBJ1-6	.	TGTGCCAGCAGTTTGGGGACAACCCTTAATTCACCCCTCCACTTT	CASSLGTTLNSPLHF
TRBV28	many	TRBJ1-1	.	TGTGCCAGCAGCCATACGATGAACACTGAAGCTTTCTTT	CASSHTMNTEAFF
TRBV28	.	TRBJ2-7	.	TGTGCCAGCCACGGGGGATACGAGCAGTACTTC	CASHGGYEQYF
TRBV5-1	few	TRBJ1-2	.	TGCGCCAGCCGTTACCGAGAAGCTAACTATGGCTACACCTTC	CASRYREANYGYTF
TRBV13	many	TRBJ2-7	.	TGTGCCAGCAGCCCAGCTCGGGGGTACTACGAGCAGTACTTC	CASSPARGYYEQYF
TRBV4-3	.	TRBJ2-1	TRBD1	TGCGCCAGCAGCCAAGTCCAAGACAGGGCTCAGTTCTTC	CASSQVQDRAQFF
TRBV20-1	.	TRBJ2-7	.	TGCAGTGCTACTCGAGCGGACCCCTACGAGCAGTACTTC	CSATRADPYEQYF
TRBV4-1	.	TRBJ2-5	TRBD2	TGCGCCAGCAGCCAAGAAAACGAGGGACTAGCGGGAGAAGGTGGGGAGACCCAGTACTTC	CASSQENEGLAGEGGETQYF
TRBV24-1	.	TRBJ2-1	TRBD1	TGTGCCACCACCACCGGGACAGGGGATTACAATGAGCAGTTCTTC	CATTTGTGDYNEQFF
TRBV2	many	TRBJ1-1	TRBD1	TGTGCCAGCAGTTACAGGGGGGAAGCTTTCTTT	CASSYRGEAFF
TRBV7-8	.	TRBJ1-1	.	TGTGCCAGCAGCTTATTCGGGTGGGACAAGAACACTGAAGCTTTCTTT	CASSLFGWDKNTEAFF
TRBV5-1	.	TRBJ2-7	.	TGCGCCAGCAGCTCTACAGGTAGTGAATACAATGAGCAGTACTTC	CASSSTGSEYNEQYF
TRBV6-2/TRBV6-3	.	TRBJ2-4	.	TGTGCCAGCAGTTACTCGACGCCGGGAGACATTCAGTACTTC	CASSYSTPGDIQYF
TRBV2	few	TRBJ2-3	TRBD1	TGTGCCATCACTCGGGACAGCTACTCAGATACGCAGTATTTT	CAITRDSYSDTQYF
TRBV24-1	.	TRBJ2-6	.	TGTGCCACCAGTGATCCCAGGGCTGGGGCCAACGTCCTGACTTTC	CATSDPRAGANVLTF
TRBV15	.	TRBJ2-5	.	TGTGCCACCAGCAGAGCGGCGGCCGGACGAGAGACCCAGTACTTC	CATSRAAAGRETQYF
TRBV4-1	.	TRBJ2-2	TRBD2	TGCGCCAGCAGTTACTTTGGGGGGGACACCGGGGAGCTGTTTTTT	CASSYFGGDTGELFF
TRBV30	.	TRBJ1-5	.	TGTGCCTGGAGTCAACTGAATAGCAATCAGCCCCAGCATTTT	CAWSQLNSNQPQHF
TRBV7-9	many	TRBJ1-1	.	TGTGCCAGCAGCTTATCCAGGGCGTGGGACACTGAAGCTTTCTTT	CASSLSRAWDTEAFF
TRBV2	many	TRBJ1-2	.	TGTGCCAGCAGTGCCCGAAGGGGTCACGCAGGGGCCTATGGCTACACCTTC	CASSARRGHAGAYGYTF
TRBV12-3/TRBV12-4	many	TRBJ2-7	.	TGTGCCAGCAGTTATGTGACGGACGAGCAGTACTTC	CASSYVTDEQYF